This T cell receptor (beta chain) was retrieved from a study of T cell responses to AZD1222 COVID-19 vaccine. Across the study: The study pooled second doses at about 4 or about 12 weeks.

Remarks on this clone: Its antigen is unknown.

Study results and limitations: Mostly white British, mostly female donors; authors suggested clonal diversity may be underestimated. After two AZD1222 doses, spike-specific TCR breadth and depth rose versus day 0. Among vaccine-associated CD4 TCRs, coverage spanned spike, with dominance at 160-218 and 743-854.

The CDR3 length is 16 residues. V was clipped by 3 bases and J by 1 base; unmatched bases: 4. Germline loops: CDR1 SGHRS, CDR2 YFSETQ. Produced via immunoSEQ multiplex PCR; TCRdb's table is partial and in-frame only. The sample lists some 120,000 clones, just over 85% seen once, with 7.6% in the top ten. This specimen was peripheral blood, taken on day 0 of AZD1222 vaccination. The origin of this receptor is an adult in good health. The gene calls are TRBV5-1 and TRBJ1-4, with 9 bases that match TRBD1. CDR3: CASSSGDRETNEKLFF. CDR3 nucleotide sequence: TGCGCCAGCAGCTCAGGGGACAGGGAAACTAATGAAAAACTGTTTTTT.